What follows are 9 T cell receptor beta chains derived from one specimen sequenced in a study of blood T cell repertoires in COVID-19. TCRdb's copy holds only in-frame clones and misses some; the assay was immunoSEQ multiplex PCR. The sample lists almost 55,000 clones, around 84% occurring once. The sequenced sample consisted of peripheral blood. The receptors were gathered from a human donor in a cohort sampled during active COVID-19.

V and J are TRBV7-9 and TRBJ1-5, with D unclear. This CDR3 is built from 14 residues. CDR1 is SEHNR, CDR2 FQNEAQ, per germline (reference sequence). The germline V and J ends were trimmed by 8 bases and 2 bases, with 13 bases remaining between them. The CDR3 nucleotides are TGTGCCAGCGCCTCTATTGGAGGCAATCAGCCCCAGCATTTT. Amino acids: CASASIGGNQPQHF.

J is TRBJ1-6 and V is TRBV10-3; D is unclear. In germline, CDR1 is ENHRY, CDR2 SYGVKD. V was cut by 4 bases and J by 6 bases, with 7 bases left in between. The CDR3 is 13 amino acids. Here the CDR3 reads CAISGALNSPLHF. The CDR3 DNA sequence: TGTGCCATCAGTGGGGCGCTTAATTCACCCCTCCACTTT.

The rearrangement joins TRBV29-1 to TRBJ2-3; D is uncertain. The ends were cut back, 2 bases at V and 0 bases at J, with 3 bases in the middle. This CDR3 is 12 amino acids long. Germline V lookup: CDR1 SQVTM, CDR2 ANQGSEA. The DNA of the CDR3 is TGCAGCGTTGAACCTAGCACAGATACGCAGTATTTT. Translation gives CSVEPSTDTQYF.

The rearrangement joins TRBV21-1 to TRBJ2-3; the DNA was not compared with TRBD2, the D call given in the table. TRBV21-1 is labeled a pseudogene. The CDR3 totals 16 residues. The CDR3 loop reads CARKMLAGGLTDTQYF. DNA of the CDR3: TGTGCCAGAAAGATGTTAGCGGGAGGATTAACAGATACGCAGTATTTT.

The rearrangement joins TRBV27 to TRBJ2-7; 8 bases line up with TRBD2. Germline CDR1 is MNHEY and CDR2 is SMNVEV (reference sequence). Germline trimming cut 4 bases from V and 3 bases from J; bases unmatched to any gene: 8. The CDR3 is 15 amino acids. This CDR3 reads CASSSAGGERYEQYF. Here the CDR3 DNA reads TGTGCCAGCAGTTCAGCCGGGGGGGAGCGCTACGAGCAGTACTTC.

This clone has just one count. V gene TRBV10-1 combines with J gene TRBJ2-7, with D perhaps matching TRBD1 (6 bases). This CDR3 contains 13 residues. Germline V gene data show CDR1 as WNHNN and CDR2 as SYGVQD (reference sequence). The ends were cut back, 4 bases at V and 2 bases at J, with 9 bases in the middle. In nucleotides, the CDR3 is TGCGCCAGCAGTGGGGACAAAACCTACGAGCAGTACTTC. This codes for CASSGDKTYEQYF.

This sequence joins TRBV19 and TRBJ1-1; D gene unclear. This CDR3 is built from 15 residues. The ends were cut back, 3 bases at V and 4 bases at J, with 15 bases in the middle. The germline gives CDR1 LNHDA, CDR2 SQIVND (reference sequence). The CDR3 DNA reads TGTGCCAGTAGTATCCCCTCGACACGTCCCACTGAAGCTTTCTTT. Its protein is CASSIPSTRPTEAFF.

The chain has TRBV30 and TRBJ1-4, with TRBD1 matching 10 bases. Trimming took 1 base from V and 5 from J; bases not matched to a gene: 7. Germline loops: CDR1 GTSNPN, CDR2 SVGIG (reference sequence). The CDR3 is 16 residues long. CDR3 DNA: TGTGCCTGGAGTGCCCCCCCGGGACAGGGGAATGAAAAACTGTTTTTT. Protein: CAWSAPPGQGNEKLFF.

The count of this clone is one. The V and J genes are TRBV5-1 and TRBJ2-3; 12 bases fit TRBD2. The germline V gene has CDR1 SGHRS and CDR2 YFSETQ. The CDR3 runs 17 residues. V lost 4 bases to trimming and J lost 2 bases; unmatched junction nucleotides: 8. The CDR3 DNA reads as TGCGCCAGCAGCGCCGCACTAGCGGGGGGTACCACAGATACGCAGTATTTT. It encodes CASSAALAGGTTDTQYF.